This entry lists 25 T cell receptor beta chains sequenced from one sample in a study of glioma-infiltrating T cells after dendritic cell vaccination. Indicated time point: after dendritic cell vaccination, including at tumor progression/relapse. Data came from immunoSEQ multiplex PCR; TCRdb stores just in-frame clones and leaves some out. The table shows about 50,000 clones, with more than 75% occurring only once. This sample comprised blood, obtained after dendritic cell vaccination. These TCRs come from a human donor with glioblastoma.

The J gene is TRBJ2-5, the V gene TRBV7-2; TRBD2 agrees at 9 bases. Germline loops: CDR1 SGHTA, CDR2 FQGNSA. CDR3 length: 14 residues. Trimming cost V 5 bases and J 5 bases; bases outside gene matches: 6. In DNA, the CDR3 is TGTGCCAGCAGCCGACTAGCGGAACGGGAGACCCAGTACTTC. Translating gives CASSRLAERETQYF. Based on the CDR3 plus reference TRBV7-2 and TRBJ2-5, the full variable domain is GAGVSQSPSNKVTEKGKDVELRCDPISGHTALYWYRQSLGQGLEFLIYFQGNSAPDKSGLPSDRFSAERTGGSVSTLTIQRTQQEDSAVYLCASSRLAERETQYFGPGTRLLVL.

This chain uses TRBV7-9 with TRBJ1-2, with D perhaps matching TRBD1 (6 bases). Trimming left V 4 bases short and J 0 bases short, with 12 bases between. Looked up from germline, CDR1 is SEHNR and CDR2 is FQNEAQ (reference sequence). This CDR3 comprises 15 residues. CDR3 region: CASSYGQPPNYGYTF. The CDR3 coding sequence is TGTGCCAGCAGCTATGGACAGCCACCTAACTATGGCTACACCTTC.

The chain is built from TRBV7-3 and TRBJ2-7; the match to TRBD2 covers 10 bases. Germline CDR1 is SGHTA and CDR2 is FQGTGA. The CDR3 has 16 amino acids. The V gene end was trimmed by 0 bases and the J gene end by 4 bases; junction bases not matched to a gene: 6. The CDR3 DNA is TGTGCCAGCAGCTTAACGCGCCTAGCGGGGGCGTACGAGCAGTACTTC. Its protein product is CASSLTRLAGAYEQYF.

The CDR3 nucleotides read TGTGCCAGCAGCTTAGGTGCGGTACAGCCCCAGCATTTT. This gives the protein CASSLGAVQPQHF. The chain couples TRBV7-2 to TRBJ1-5, with D unclear. Trimming took off 1 base at V and 7 bases at J, with 8 bases between the two ends. This CDR3 is built from 13 residues. The germline CDR1 and CDR2 sequences are SGHTA and FQGNSA.

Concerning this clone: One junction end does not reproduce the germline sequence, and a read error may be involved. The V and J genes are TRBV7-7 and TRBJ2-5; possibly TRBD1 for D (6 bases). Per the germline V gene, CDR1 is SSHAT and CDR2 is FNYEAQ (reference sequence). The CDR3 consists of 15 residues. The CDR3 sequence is CASSLGGTGQETQYF. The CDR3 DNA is TGTGCTAGCAGCTTAGGGGGTACAGGGCAAGAGACCCAGTACTTC.

The CDR3 bases are TGTGCCAGCTCACCCGTGACAGGCACTTCGAACACCGGGGAGCTGTTTTTT. Protein sequence: CASSPVTGTSNTGELFF. The chain combines TRBV18 with TRBJ2-2, with D possibly TRBD1 on 6 matching bases. The V end lost 3 bases, the J end lost 0 bases, and 14 bases lay between the germline ends. The CDR3 loop spans 17 amino acids. CDR1 and CDR2 from the germline V gene are KGHSH and LQKENI.

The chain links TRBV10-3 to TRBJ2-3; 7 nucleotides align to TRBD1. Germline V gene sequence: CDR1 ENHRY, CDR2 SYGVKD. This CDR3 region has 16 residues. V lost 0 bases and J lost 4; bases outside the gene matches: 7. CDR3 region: CAISESTGLAADTQYF. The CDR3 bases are TGTGCCATCAGTGAGTCGACAGGGCTGGCTGCAGATACGCAGTATTTT.

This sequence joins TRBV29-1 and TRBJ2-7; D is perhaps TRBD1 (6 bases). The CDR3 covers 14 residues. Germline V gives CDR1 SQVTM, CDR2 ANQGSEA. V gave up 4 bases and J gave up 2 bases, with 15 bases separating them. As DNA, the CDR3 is TGCAGCGTTGCCTCTTACGGGGACACCTACGAGCAGTACTTC. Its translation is CSVASYGDTYEQYF.

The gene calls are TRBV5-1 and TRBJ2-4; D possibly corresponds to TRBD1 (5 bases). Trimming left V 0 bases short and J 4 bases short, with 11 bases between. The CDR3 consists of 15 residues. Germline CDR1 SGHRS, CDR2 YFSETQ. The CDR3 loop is CASSLEFREKNIQYF. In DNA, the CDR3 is TGCGCCAGCAGCTTGGAGTTCAGGGAAAAAAACATTCAGTACTTC.

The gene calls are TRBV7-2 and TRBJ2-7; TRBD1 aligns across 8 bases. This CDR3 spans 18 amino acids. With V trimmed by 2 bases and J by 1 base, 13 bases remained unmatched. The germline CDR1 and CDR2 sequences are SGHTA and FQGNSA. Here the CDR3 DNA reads TGTGCCAGCAGCTTAAAAGTTTCAGGACAGGGATTTTCCTACGAGCAGTACTTC. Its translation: CASSLKVSGQGFSYEQYF.

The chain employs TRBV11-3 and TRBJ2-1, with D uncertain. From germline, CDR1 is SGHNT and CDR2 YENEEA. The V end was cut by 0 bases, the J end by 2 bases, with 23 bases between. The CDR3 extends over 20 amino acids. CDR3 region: CASSLDPFLSWRLTYNEQFF. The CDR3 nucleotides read TGTGCCAGCAGCTTAGATCCTTTTTTGTCCTGGCGGCTCACCTACAATGAGCAGTTCTTC. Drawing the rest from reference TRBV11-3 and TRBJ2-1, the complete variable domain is EAGVVQSPRYKIIEKKQPVAFWCNPISGHNTLYWYLQNLGQGPELLIRYENEEAVDDSQLPKDRFSAERLKGVDSTLKIQPAELGDSAVYLCASSLDPFLSWRLTYNEQFFGPGTRLTVL.

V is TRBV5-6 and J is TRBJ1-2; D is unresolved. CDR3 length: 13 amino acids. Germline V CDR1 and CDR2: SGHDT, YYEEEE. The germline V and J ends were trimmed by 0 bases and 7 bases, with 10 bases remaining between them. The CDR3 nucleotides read TGTGCCAGCAGCTTGGCCAACAGTCTTGGCTACACCTTC. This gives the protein CASSLANSLGYTF.

The CDR3 DNA sequence: TGTGCCAGCAGCTCTAGCGGGGGGTACGAGCAGTACTTC. Its protein product is CASSSSGGYEQYF. The gene calls are TRBV7-9 and TRBJ2-7; 11 bases are a match to TRBD2. Trimming removed 4 bases from V and 4 bases from J; junction bases left unmatched: 0. This CDR3 has 13 residues. Per germline, CDR1 SEHNR and CDR2 FQNEAQ (reference sequence).

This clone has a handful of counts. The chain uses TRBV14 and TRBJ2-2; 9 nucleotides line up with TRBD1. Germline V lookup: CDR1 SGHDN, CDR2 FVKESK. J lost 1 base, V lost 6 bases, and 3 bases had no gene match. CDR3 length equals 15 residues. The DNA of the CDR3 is TGTGCCAGCAGGAGGACAGGGGTGAACACCGGGGAGCTGTTTTTT. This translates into CASRRTGVNTGELFF.

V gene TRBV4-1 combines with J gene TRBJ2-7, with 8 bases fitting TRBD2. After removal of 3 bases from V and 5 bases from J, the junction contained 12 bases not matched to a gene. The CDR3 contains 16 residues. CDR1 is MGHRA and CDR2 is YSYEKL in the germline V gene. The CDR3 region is CASSHAPAGGPNEQYF. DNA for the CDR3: TGCGCCAGCAGCCACGCCCCCGCGGGGGGCCCCAACGAGCAGTACTTC.

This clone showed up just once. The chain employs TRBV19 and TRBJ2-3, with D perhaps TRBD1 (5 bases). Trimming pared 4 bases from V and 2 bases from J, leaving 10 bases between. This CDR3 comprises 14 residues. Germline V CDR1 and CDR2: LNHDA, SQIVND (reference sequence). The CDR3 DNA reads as TGTGCCAGTAGTACAGCAGGGCCCACAGATACGCAGTATTTT. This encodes CASSTAGPTDTQYF.

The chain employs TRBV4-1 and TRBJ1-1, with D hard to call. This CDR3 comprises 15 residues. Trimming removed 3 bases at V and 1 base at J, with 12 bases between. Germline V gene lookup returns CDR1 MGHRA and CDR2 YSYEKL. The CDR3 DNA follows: TGCGCCAGCAGCCAGGGTTGGGAGGAGAACACTGAAGCTTTCTTT. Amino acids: CASSQGWEENTEAFF.

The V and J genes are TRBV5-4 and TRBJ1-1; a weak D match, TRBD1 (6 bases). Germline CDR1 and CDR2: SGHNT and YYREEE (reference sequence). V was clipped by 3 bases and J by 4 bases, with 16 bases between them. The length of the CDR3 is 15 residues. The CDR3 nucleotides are TGTGCCAGCAGCTCCGGGGGGGGCGCTGGCACTGAAGCTTTCTTT. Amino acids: CASSSGGGAGTEAFF. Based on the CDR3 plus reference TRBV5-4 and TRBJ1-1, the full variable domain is ETGVTQSPTHLIKTRGQQVTLRCSSQSGHNTVSWYQQALGQGPQFIFQYYREEENGRGNFPPRFSGLQFPNYSSELNVNALELDDSALYLCASSSGGGAGTEAFFGQGTRLTVV.

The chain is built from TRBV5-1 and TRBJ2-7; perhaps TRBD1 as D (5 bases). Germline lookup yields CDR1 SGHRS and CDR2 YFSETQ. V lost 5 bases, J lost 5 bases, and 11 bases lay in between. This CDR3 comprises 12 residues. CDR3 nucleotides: TGCGCCAGCAGTCGATCAGGGAACGAGCAGTACTTC. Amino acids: CASSRSGNEQYF.

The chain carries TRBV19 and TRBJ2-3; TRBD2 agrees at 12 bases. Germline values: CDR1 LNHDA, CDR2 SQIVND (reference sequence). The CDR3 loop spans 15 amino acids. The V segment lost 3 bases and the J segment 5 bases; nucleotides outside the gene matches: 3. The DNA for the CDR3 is TGTGCCAGTAGTATCGGACTAGCGGGGTTAGATACGCAGTATTTT. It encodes CASSIGLAGLDTQYF. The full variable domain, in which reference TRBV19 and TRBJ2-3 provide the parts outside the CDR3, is DGGITQSPKYLFRKEGQNVTLSCEQNLNHDAMYWYRQDPGQGLRLIYYSQIVNDFQKGDIAEGYSVSREKKESFPLTVTSAQKNPTAFYLCASSIGLAGLDTQYFGPGTRLTVL.

The CDR3 DNA follows: TGTGCCAGTAGTATGGTCGGGGTGGGGAGCACTGAAGCTTTCTTT. Translation gives CASSMVGVGSTEAFF. The chain carries TRBV19 and TRBJ1-1; D gene uncertain. V lost 3 bases and J 4 bases, leaving 15 bases between the germline ends. This CDR3 comprises 15 residues. Germline V lookup: CDR1 LNHDA, CDR2 SQIVND (reference sequence).

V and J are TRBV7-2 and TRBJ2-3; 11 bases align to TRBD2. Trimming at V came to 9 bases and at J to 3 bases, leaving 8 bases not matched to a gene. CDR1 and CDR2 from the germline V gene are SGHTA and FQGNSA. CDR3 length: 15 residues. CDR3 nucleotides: TGTGCCAGTTCTCTTAGCGGGGGGGCGACAGATACGCAGTATTTT. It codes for CASSLSGGATDTQYF.

The CDR3 coding sequence is TGTGCCAGCAGTTACTCGAACAGACCGAACTATGGCTACACCTTC. Translation gives CASSYSNRPNYGYTF. V usage is TRBV6-5 and J usage is TRBJ1-2; D is unresolved. This CDR3 region has 15 residues. V was clipped by 0 bases and J by 2 bases, with 10 bases between them. CDR1 and CDR2 (germline): MNHEY, SVGAGI.

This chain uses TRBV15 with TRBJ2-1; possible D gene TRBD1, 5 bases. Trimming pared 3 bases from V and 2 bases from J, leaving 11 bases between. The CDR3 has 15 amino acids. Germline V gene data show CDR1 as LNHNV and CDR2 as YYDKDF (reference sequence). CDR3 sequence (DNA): TGTGCCACCAGCAGCGGAAGGGGCCCCTACAATGAGCAGTTCTTC. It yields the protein CATSSGRGPYNEQFF.

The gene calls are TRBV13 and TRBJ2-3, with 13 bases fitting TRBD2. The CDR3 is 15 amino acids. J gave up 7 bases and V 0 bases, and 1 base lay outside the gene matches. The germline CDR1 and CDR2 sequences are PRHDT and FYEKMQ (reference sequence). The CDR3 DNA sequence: TGTGCCAGCAGCTTAGGACTAGCGGGGGGGAATACGCAGTATTTT. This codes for CASSLGLAGGNTQYF.